Listed below are T cell receptor beta chains from one sample, sequenced in a study of T cell repertoires in cytomegalovirus infection. These receptors are not linked to any known antigen. TCRdb processed the reads anew with MiXCR; each CDR3 protein has one entry. The table has roughly 920,000 distinct CDR3 sequences, around 30% seen once. Here the sequenced sample was cultured CD8+ T cells from PBMCs, taken from culture after CMV antigen stimulation. The receptors shown here come from a human donor in good health (CMV status not recorded). Some clones in this sample may be carry-over from other donors' samples. CDR3s leave out the opening cysteine and the closing phenylalanine or tryptophan.

CDR3 protein	V gene	J gene
ASSFFGLAGLGRNEQF	TRBV7-7	TRBJ2-1
ASSYGHWNTEAF	TRBV6-2/TRBV6-3	TRBJ1-1
ASSWAGGIETQY	TRBV5-4	TRBJ2-5
ASSLTDMNTEAF	TRBV7-2	TRBJ1-1
SVHTGDFNYGYT	TRBV29-1	TRBJ1-2
ASSHGLAGGLNEQF	TRBV14	TRBJ2-1
ASRRQGITEAF	TRBV6-5	TRBJ1-1
ASSQDQPNNEQF	TRBV4-1	TRBJ2-1
ASITSGTSGDTQY	TRBV12-3/TRBV12-4	TRBJ2-3
ASSRRGTGSYNEQF	TRBV27	TRBJ2-1
ASSKDRGLPEDTEAF	TRBV12-3/TRBV12-4	TRBJ1-1
ASSPGQSNTGELF	TRBV4-1	TRBJ2-2
ASSLGGGLDLASSYNEQF	TRBV7-2	TRBJ2-1
ASSLGQGFTETQY	TRBV7-9	TRBJ2-5
SARSAGGNEQF	TRBV20-1	TRBJ2-1
ASSESLGGEQY	TRBV10-1	TRBJ2-3
ANRSLETQY	TRBV7-9	TRBJ2-5
ASSLSKTANTEAF	TRBV27	TRBJ1-1
VSSPYPGSVDIQY	TRBV27	TRBJ2-4
ASSLGQGMGGNTEAF	TRBV5-1	TRBJ1-1
ASSSSGQTKWEAF	TRBV7-4	TRBJ1-1
ASSLKGVGTEAF	TRBV7-3	TRBJ1-1
ASSLAREGLRTQY	TRBV5-1	TRBJ2-5
ASSPSGANVLT	TRBV27	TRBJ2-6
ASSPPIGTSGGARNEQF	TRBV9	TRBJ2-1
ASRQGMNEQF	TRBV4-1	TRBJ2-1
ASNPDSLSGANVLT	TRBV6-6	TRBJ2-6
ASSYNGQMNTEAF	TRBV6-6	TRBJ1-1
ASSLVSGPGDQPQH	TRBV7-4	TRBJ1-5
ASSSDRLQETQY	TRBV7-9	TRBJ2-5
VSSRGTSGWGGELF	TRBV7-8	TRBJ2-2
ASSYTPRDEKLF	TRBV6-6	TRBJ1-4
ASSQIVYRQGSYNEQF	TRBV4-1	TRBJ2-1
ASSISASAGRREKLF	TRBV19	TRBJ1-4
ASRQGGTGELF	TRBV27	TRBJ2-2
ASSSQGIDTQY	TRBV11-2	TRBJ2-3
ASSRSTSGDSYNEQF	TRBV7-9	TRBJ2-1
ASSNQVYEQF	TRBV6-5	TRBJ2-1
ASSLLTDLSTEPF	TRBV12-3/TRBV12-4	TRBJ1-1
ASSLDPSNPEGYT	TRBV11-2	TRBJ1-2
ASGTSLDSSAHEQY	TRBV12-5	TRBJ2-7
ASSFHPDSEAF	TRBV12-3/TRBV12-4	TRBJ1-1
ASSWRGEGYEQY	TRBV5-8	TRBJ2-7
ASSRGWNQPQH	TRBV4-1	TRBJ1-5